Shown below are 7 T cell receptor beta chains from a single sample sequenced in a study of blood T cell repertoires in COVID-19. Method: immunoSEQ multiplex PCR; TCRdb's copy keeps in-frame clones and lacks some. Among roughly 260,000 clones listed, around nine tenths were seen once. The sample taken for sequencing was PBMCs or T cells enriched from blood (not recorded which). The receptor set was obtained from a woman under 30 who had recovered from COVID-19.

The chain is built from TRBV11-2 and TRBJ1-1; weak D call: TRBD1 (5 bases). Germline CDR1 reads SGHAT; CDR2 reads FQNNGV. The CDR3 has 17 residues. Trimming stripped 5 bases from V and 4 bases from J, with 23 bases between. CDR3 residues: CASSRRSIGAVSTEAFF. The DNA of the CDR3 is TGTGCCAGCAGCCGGCGATCGATTGGGGCGGTATCCACTGAAGCTTTCTTT.

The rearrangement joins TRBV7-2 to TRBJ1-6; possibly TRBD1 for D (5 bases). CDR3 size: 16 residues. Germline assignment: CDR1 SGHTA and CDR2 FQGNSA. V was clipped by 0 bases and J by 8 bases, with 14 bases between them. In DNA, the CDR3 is TGTGCCAGCAGCTTAGCGCTGGGCAGGGTGGATTCACCCCTCCACTTT. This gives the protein CASSLALGRVDSPLHF.

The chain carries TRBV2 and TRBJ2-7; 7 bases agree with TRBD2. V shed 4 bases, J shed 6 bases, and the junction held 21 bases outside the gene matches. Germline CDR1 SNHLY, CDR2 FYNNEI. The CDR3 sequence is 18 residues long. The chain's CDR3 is CASSGAFREENNIGEQYF. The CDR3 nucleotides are TGTGCCAGCAGTGGGGCTTTTCGGGAGGAAAACAACATCGGCGAGCAGTACTTC.

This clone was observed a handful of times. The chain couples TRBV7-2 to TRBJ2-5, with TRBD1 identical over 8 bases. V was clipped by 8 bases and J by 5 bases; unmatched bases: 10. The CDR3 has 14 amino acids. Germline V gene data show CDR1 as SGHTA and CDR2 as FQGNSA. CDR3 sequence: CASQLRTGKETQYF. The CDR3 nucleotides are TGTGCCAGCCAGCTAAGGACAGGGAAGGAGACCCAGTACTTC.

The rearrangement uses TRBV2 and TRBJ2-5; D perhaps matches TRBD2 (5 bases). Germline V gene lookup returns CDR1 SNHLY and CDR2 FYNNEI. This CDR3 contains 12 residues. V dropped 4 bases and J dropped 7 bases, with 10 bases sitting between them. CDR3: CASSGTGRTQYF. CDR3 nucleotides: TGTGCCAGCAGTGGGACTGGGAGGACCCAGTACTTC.

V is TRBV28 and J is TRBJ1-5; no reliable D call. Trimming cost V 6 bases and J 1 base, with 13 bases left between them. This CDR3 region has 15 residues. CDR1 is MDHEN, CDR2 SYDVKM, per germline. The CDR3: CASRWIQESNQPQHF. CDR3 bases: TGTGCCAGCAGATGGATCCAGGAAAGCAATCAGCCCCAGCATTTT.

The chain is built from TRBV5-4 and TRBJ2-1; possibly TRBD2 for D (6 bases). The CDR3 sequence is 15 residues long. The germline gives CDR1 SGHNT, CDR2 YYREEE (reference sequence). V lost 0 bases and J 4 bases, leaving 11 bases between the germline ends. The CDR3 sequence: CASSLAGTLYNEQFF. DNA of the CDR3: TGTGCCAGCAGCTTGGCCGGGACTTTATACAATGAGCAGTTCTTC.